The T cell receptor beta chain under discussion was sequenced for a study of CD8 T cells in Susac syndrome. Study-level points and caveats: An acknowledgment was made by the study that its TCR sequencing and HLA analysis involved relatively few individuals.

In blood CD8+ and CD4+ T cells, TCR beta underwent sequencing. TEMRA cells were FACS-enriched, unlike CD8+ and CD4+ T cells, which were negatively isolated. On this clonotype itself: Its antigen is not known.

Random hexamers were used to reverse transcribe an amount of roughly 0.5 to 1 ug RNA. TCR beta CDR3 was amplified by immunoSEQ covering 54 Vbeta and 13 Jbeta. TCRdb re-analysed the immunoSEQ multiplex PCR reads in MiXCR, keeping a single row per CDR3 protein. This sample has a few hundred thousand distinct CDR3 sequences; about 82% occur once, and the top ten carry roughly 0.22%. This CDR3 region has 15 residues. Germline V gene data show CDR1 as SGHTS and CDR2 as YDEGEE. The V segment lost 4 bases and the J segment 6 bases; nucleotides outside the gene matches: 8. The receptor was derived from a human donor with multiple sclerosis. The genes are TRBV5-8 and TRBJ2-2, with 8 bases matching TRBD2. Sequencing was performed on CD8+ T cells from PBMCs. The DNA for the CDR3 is TGTGCCAGCAGCCCGGTGGCGGGAGGAGCCGGGGAGCTGTTTTTT. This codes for CASSPVAGGAGELFF.